These T cell receptor beta chains were read from a single sample in a study of blood T cell repertoires in COVID-19. The assay was immunoSEQ multiplex PCR, and TCRdb's table has in-frame clones only and misses some. The sample includes 220,000 or so clones, almost 90% of them seen just once. Sequenced sample: PBMCs or T cells enriched from blood (not recorded which). These receptors came from a woman aged 45-60 years with acute COVID-19. The CDR3 runs from the conserved cysteine through the conserved F or W.

v_call	cdr3_length	cdr3_aa
TRBV2	15	CASRQGAGVRTEAFF
TRBV28	14	CASSLTQGAQQQYF
TRBV19	14	CASSIGLGDTEAFF
TRBV2	13	CASSVEANTEAFF
TRBV5-4	12	CASSSEADTQYF
TRBV3-1/TRBV3-2	15	CASSSPPGVVHEQYF
TRBV18	15	CASSPRGTGQSPLHF
TRBV12-3/TRBV12-4	13	CASSSTGTGELFF
TRBV30	15	CAWSVRTLAKNIQYF
TRBV30	16	CAWSTPGDRGNSPLHF
TRBV7-2	13	CASSPRQVGEQYF
TRBV7-9	16	CASSPGTSGTYNEQFF
TRBV5-4	13	CASSFFRSDGYTF
TRBV7-3	15	CASSRGLAGVNEQFF
TRBV7-2	14	CASSLRGDRAGYTF
TRBV24-1	13	CATVGRVNTEAFF
TRBV7-9	16	CASSSPGGDVYGELFF
TRBV7-9	13	CASSLQGDTEAFF
TRBV29-1	17	CSVDRGDRGRLNYGYTF
TRBV5-1	15	CASSLGAGAGEKLFF
TRBV9	16	CASSALSDGENTEAFF
TRBV2	13	CASRGTSPGELFF
TRBV14	17	CASSLKGGLAVQETQYF
TRBV7-2	15	CASSYNRGRNTEAFF
TRBV28	15	CASSEQGARGYGYTF
TRBV4-1	15	CASSQVEGATGELFF
TRBV27	15	CAAPGQAYSNQPQHF
TRBV21-1	14	CASTEGDAGTEAFF
TRBV2	17	CASSLNLQGYSNQPQHF
TRBV7-2	16	CASSSLGGRVTDTQYF